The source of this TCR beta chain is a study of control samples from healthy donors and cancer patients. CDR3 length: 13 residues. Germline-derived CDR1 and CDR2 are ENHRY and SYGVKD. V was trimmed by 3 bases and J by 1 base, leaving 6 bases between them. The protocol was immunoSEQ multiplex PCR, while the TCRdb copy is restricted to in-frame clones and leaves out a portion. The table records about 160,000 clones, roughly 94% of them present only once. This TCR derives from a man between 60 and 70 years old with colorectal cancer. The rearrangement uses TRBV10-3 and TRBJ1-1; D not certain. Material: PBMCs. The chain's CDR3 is CAISDPPNTEAFF. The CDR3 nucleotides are TGTGCCATCAGTGACCCCCCGAACACTGAAGCTTTCTTT.